A selection of T cell receptor beta chains follows, all from one sample in a study of cytotoxic CD8 clonotypes in ibrutinib-treated CLL. Using immunoSEQ multiplex PCR, the repertoire was profiled, and TCRdb retains in-frame clones only, with some absent. This table holds about 140,000 clones, 60% to 80% found once. The sample was PBMCs, taken after 12 months of ibrutinib treatment. The receptors come from a human donor with chronic lymphocytic leukemia. Each CDR3 is given with its conserved first and last residue. D genes are given only for firm matches. Clone size is shown for a subset of rows, as once, few, many or a class of expanded clone.

few TRBD1 TRBJ1-5 TRBV4-2 TGTGCCAGCAGCCAGGAGGGACAGCGCAATCAGCCCCAGCATTTT CASSQEGQRNQPQHF
many TRBD1 TRBJ2-5 TRBV13 TGTGCCAGCAGCTTAGACCGGGGACAGGGTCTACAGTACTTC CASSLDRGQGLQYF
NA TRBD2 TRBJ2-7 TRBV29-1 TGCAGCGTTGAAGGGGGACTAGCGGGAGCCAACGAGCAGTACTTC CSVEGGLAGANEQYF
NA NA TRBJ1-1 TRBV9 TGTGCCAGCAGCCCCCACAGGGAGGGTATCACTGAAGCTTTCTTT CASSPHREGITEAFF
NA NA TRBJ2-7 TRBV7-6 TGTGCCAGCAGTGGCGGATTTCCTATTTACGAGCAGTACTTC CASSGGFPIYEQYF
NA NA TRBJ2-7 TRBV7-8 TGTGCCAGCAGCTTAGTTCCCCGGAGCTACGAGCAGTACTTC CASSLVPRSYEQYF
NA NA TRBJ1-1 TRBV5-5 TGTGCCAGCAGCCCCCAGGGGCCCTCCGTGAACACTGAAGCTTTCTTT CASSPQGPSVNTEAFF
medium-sized TRBD1 TRBJ2-7 TRBV30 TGTGCCTGGGGGCCGCCGAGAGGACAGGGAAGCGAGCAGTACTTC CAWGPPRGQGSEQYF
many NA TRBJ2-4 TRBV7-8 TGTGCCAGCAGCTTAGCGCTTGGGCAGGGAGGTAAAAACATTCAGTACTTC CASSLALGQGGKNIQYF
NA NA TRBJ1-2 TRBV7-2 TGTGCCAGCAGCTTAGGCATGGGGGCTAACTATGGCTACACCTTC CASSLGMGANYGYTF
many NA TRBJ1-1 TRBV5-4 TGTGCCAGCAGCTTGGCTGGGAACACTGAAGCTTTCTTT CASSLAGNTEAFF
NA NA TRBJ2-7 TRBV10-3 TGTGCCATCAGTGACGGCCAGGGCGGCTACGAGCAGTACTTC CAISDGQGGYEQYF
NA NA TRBJ2-7 TRBV6-5 TGTGCCAGCAGTTACTCGAGTAGCGGCGACGAGCAGTACTTC CASSYSSSGDEQYF
NA NA TRBJ2-1 TRBV29-1 TGCAGCGTTGAAGGTCGTGGCCGGAATGAGCAGTTCTTC CSVEGRGRNEQFF
few NA TRBJ1-1 TRBV7-9 TGTGCCAGCAGCTTACGACTTGAAGCTTTCTTT CASSLRLEAFF
NA TRBD1 TRBJ1-3 TRBV12-5 TGTGCTAGTGGTTTGGGCCCTCCGGGACAGGGAAACACCATATATTTT CASGLGPPGQGNTIYF
few NA TRBJ1-2 TRBV7-2 TGTGCCAGCAGCTGGAGCCAGTTCCCAATTTATGGCTACACCTTC CASSWSQFPIYGYTF
NA NA TRBJ1-5 TRBV10-3 TGTGCCATCAGTGAGTCAGAGCGGCGGGCGGATCAGCCCCAGCATTTT CAISESERRADQPQHF
NA NA TRBJ1-2 TRBV6-1 TGTGCCAGCAGTGAACGGGGCAGTTATGGCTACACCTTC CASSERGSYGYTF
NA NA TRBJ1-1 TRBV27 TGTGCCAGCAGGAGACAGGCCGCGAGTTCAGAAGCTTTCTTT CASRRQAASSEAFF
NA NA TRBJ2-7 TRBV11-2 TGTGCCAGCAGCTTCCTAGCGTCTGCCTACGAGCAGTACTTC CASSFLASAYEQYF
NA NA TRBJ1-5 TRBV29-1 TGCAGCGTTGAAGAGGGTCCCTATCAGCCCCAGCATTTT CSVEEGPYQPQHF
NA TRBD1 TRBJ2-2 TRBV6-1 TGTGCCAGCAGTGAGCAGGGGGTCGGGGAGCTGTTTTTT CASSEQGVGELFF
NA NA TRBJ1-5 TRBV27 TGTGCCAGCAGTGCGGGGACTCCTGTAGGGCCCCAGCATTTT CASSAGTPVGPQHF
NA NA TRBJ2-1 TRBV2 TGTGCCAGCGACGTGGAATCGAATGAGCAGTTCTTC CASDVESNEQFF
NA NA TRBJ2-3 TRBV6-5 TGTGCCAGCAGTCCCGTCGCCTCTAGCACAGATACGCAGTATTTT CASSPVASSTDTQYF
NA TRBD1 TRBJ1-2 TRBV14 TGTGCCAGCAGCCAAGGACAGGGGCCTTCGAACTATGGCTACACCTTC CASSQGQGPSNYGYTF
NA TRBD1 TRBJ1-2 TRBV28 TGTGCCAGCAGCAGGGACAGGGCCTATGGCTACACCTTC CASSRDRAYGYTF
NA NA TRBJ1-1 TRBV6-1 TGTGCCAGCAGTGAATTAGTAGGCAGGGGTGACACTGAAGCTTTCTTT CASSELVGRGDTEAFF
NA NA TRBJ2-3 TRBV7-9 TGTGCCAGCAGCTTAGAATCCACAGATACGCAGTATTTT CASSLESTDTQYF
once NA TRBJ2-1 TRBV9 TGTGCCAGCAGCGTTGATCGGCACAATGAGCAGTTCTTC CASSVDRHNEQFF
NA NA TRBJ1-6 TRBV6-6 TGTGCCAGCAGTTACTCGATGGTCAGTAATTCACCCCTCCACTTT CASSYSMVSNSPLHF
NA TRBD1 TRBJ1-2 TRBV28 TGTGCCAGCACTGGACAGGGTTCAATCTATGGCTACACCTTC CASTGQGSIYGYTF
NA NA TRBJ1-2 TRBV7-8 TGTGCCAGCAGCCATAACAGGGCCCCTAACTATGGCTACACCTTC CASSHNRAPNYGYTF
NA TRBD2 TRBJ2-7 TRBV7-9 TGTGCCAGCAGTCTGACTAGCGGGAGTTCCTACGAGCAGTACTTC CASSLTSGSSYEQYF
NA TRBD2 TRBJ2-7 TRBV7-8 TGTGCCAGCAGCCTCAGAACTAGCGGGAATCCCAACGAGCAGTACTTC CASSLRTSGNPNEQYF
NA NA TRBJ2-7 TRBV5-1 TGCGCCAGCAGCTCGGGAAGAAGTGCCGGGTTTAGCTACGAGCAGTACTTC CASSSGRSAGFSYEQYF
once NA TRBJ1-6 TRBV4-1 TGCGCCAGCAGCCAAGGCATCGGGGGCTTAAATTCACCCCTCCACTTT CASSQGIGGLNSPLHF
few NA TRBJ1-1 TRBV30 TGTGCCTGGAGGTCGCCAGTGTTCGTGAACACTGAAGCTTTCTTT CAWRSPVFVNTEAFF
NA NA TRBJ1-2 TRBV19 TGTGCCAGTAGTATAGGTGGAGGGAACTACTATGGCTACACCTTC CASSIGGGNYYGYTF
few TRBD2 TRBJ2-7 TRBV5-4 TGTGCCAGCAGGAAGGGAGGGGCGTTGGGTGAGCAGTACTTC CASRKGGALGEQYF
NA NA TRBJ1-2 TRBV30 TGTGCCTGGAGTGTAGGGGCGAAGAATGGCTACACCTTC CAWSVGAKNGYTF
NA NA TRBJ2-3 TRBV5-6 TGTGCCAGCAGCTTCACCGATACGCAGTATTTT CASSFTDTQYF
NA NA TRBJ2-7 TRBV7-2 TGTGCCAGCAGCTTATCATCGCTTAGCTCCTACGAGCAGTACTTC CASSLSSLSSYEQYF
NA NA TRBJ1-3 TRBV29-1 TGCAGCGCCTCGGGGGGCGCCTCTGGAAACACCATATATTTT CSASGGASGNTIYF
NA NA TRBJ2-1 TRBV9 TGTGCCAGCAGCGCAGCCCCGCAGGGTGGTATCAATGAGCAGTTCTTC CASSAAPQGGINEQFF
NA TRBD2 TRBJ2-7 TRBV6-1 TGTGCCAGCATGGGCGGGAGGAGCTCCTACGAGCAGTACTTC CASMGGRSSYEQYF
NA NA TRBJ1-4 TRBV18 TGTGCCAGCTCACGCTCGGCCTTAGCTATGGCTATCGGGGAAAAACTGTTTTTT CASSRSALAMAIGEKLFF
NA TRBD1 TRBJ2-1 TRBV30 TGTGCCTGGAGCCTGGGACAGGTCCCCCTATACGATGAGCAGTTCTTC CAWSLGQVPLYDEQFF
NA NA TRBJ2-1 TRBV27 TGTGCCAGCGAGACGGGGGGCCGGAATGAGCAGTTCTTC CASETGGRNEQFF
NA TRBD1 TRBJ2-3 TRBV7-8 TGTGCCAGCAGCTCCAGCCGGACAGGGGGCCGCACAGATACGCAGTATTTT CASSSSRTGGRTDTQYF
NA TRBD1 TRBJ1-2 TRBV28 TGTGCCAGCAGTGGGGAACAGGGGAGGGGCTACACCTTC CASSGEQGRGYTF
NA TRBD2 TRBJ2-2 TRBV18 TGTGCCAGCTCACCAACGGGAGGGAACACCGGGGAGCTGTTTTTT CASSPTGGNTGELFF
NA TRBD2 TRBJ2-1 TRBV9 TGTGCCAGCAGCGCGACCGGGACTAGCGGTTACAATGAGCAGTTCTTC CASSATGTSGYNEQFF
NA TRBD2 TRBJ2-7 TRBV29-1 TGCAGCGTCAGCGGGAGGGGAAAAAGAGGAGAATACGAGCAGTACTTC CSVSGRGKRGEYEQYF
NA NA TRBJ2-4 TRBV29-1 TGCAGCGTTGGAGTATACGGCATTCAGTACTTC CSVGVYGIQYF
NA NA TRBJ2-2 TRBV9 TGTGCCAGCAGCGTAGAAACCGGGGAGCTGTTTTTT CASSVETGELFF